The rows below give T cell receptor beta chains drawn from one sample of a study of beta chain features in type 1 diabetes. Profiling relied on immunoSEQ multiplex PCR, and the TCRdb table lists in-frame clones only, not all of them. Of around 160,000 clones listed, around 63% were seen once; the top ten hold under 0.1%. The sequenced sample consisted of naive CD4+ T cells from blood. These receptors all come from a man younger than 40 with type 1 diabetes. The CDR3 runs from the conserved cysteine through the conserved F or W. A D gene is named only where the DNA matches it firmly. Clone size appears in some rows only: once, few, many, or a class for an expanded clone.

length,J,size,V,D,DNA,CDR3
16,TRBJ2-4,NA,TRBV5-1,TRBD1,TGCGCCAGCAGCTTGGGACAGGGGTTAGCCAAAAACATTCAGTACTTC,CASSLGQGLAKNIQYF
13,TRBJ1-5,few,TRBV30,NA,TGTGCCTGGACCAAGGAGAGCAATCAGCCCCAGCATTTT,CAWTKESNQPQHF
16,TRBJ2-4,NA,TRBV7-9,TRBD1,TGTGCCAGCAGCTTGGCAGGGGGCAAAAGCCAAAACATTCAGTACTTC,CASSLAGGKSQNIQYF
13,TRBJ2-1,few,TRBV9,NA,TGTGCCAGCAGCGTAGCTGATTACAATGAGCAGTTCTTC,CASSVADYNEQFF
12,TRBJ1-2,few,TRBV30,NA,TGTGCCTGGAGTGGGACAGAAAGTGGCTACACCTTC,CAWSGTESGYTF
11,TRBJ1-4,NA,TRBV30,NA,TGTGCCTGGAGTGTAGGTGAAAAACTGTTTTTT,CAWSVGEKLFF
15,TRBJ2-1,NA,TRBV13,TRBD1,TGTGCCAGCAGCCCCAACCCCGACAGGGTACATGAGCAGTTCTTC,CASSPNPDRVHEQFF
13,TRBJ2-7,NA,TRBV5-1,NA,TGCGCCAGCAGCTTGGCCGAGAGCTACGAGCAGTACTTC,CASSLAESYEQYF
15,TRBJ1-2,NA,TRBV7-9,NA,TGTGCCAGCAGCTTCGGTGACAGCACTAACTATGGCTACACCTTC,CASSFGDSTNYGYTF
18,TRBJ2-2,NA,TRBV30,NA,TGTGCCTGGAGTGTACTATTGAACAGGGCAAAGGGAACCGGGGAGCTGTTTTTT,CAWSVLLNRAKGTGELFF
13,TRBJ1-5,NA,TRBV6-5,NA,TGTGCCAGCAGTTACCGCAGGGATCAGCCCCAGCATTTT,CASSYRRDQPQHF
17,TRBJ2-5,few,TRBV7-9,NA,TGTGCCAGCAGCTTTCTATTCCGGGGCCGAGCGGAGGAGACCCAGTACTTC,CASSFLFRGRAEETQYF
13,TRBJ1-1,NA,TRBV29-1,TRBD1,TGCAGCGTTGAAGACCAGGGGGCAACTGAAGCTTTCTTT,CSVEDQGATEAFF
15,TRBJ2-5,NA,TRBV2,TRBD2,TGTGCCAGCAAGGATAATCTAGCGGGCCAAGAGACCCAGTACTTC,CASKDNLAGQETQYF
15,TRBJ2-5,NA,TRBV7-2,TRBD1,TGTGCCAGCAGCTTTTTACTGGACAGGGGAGAGACCCAGTACTTC,CASSFLLDRGETQYF